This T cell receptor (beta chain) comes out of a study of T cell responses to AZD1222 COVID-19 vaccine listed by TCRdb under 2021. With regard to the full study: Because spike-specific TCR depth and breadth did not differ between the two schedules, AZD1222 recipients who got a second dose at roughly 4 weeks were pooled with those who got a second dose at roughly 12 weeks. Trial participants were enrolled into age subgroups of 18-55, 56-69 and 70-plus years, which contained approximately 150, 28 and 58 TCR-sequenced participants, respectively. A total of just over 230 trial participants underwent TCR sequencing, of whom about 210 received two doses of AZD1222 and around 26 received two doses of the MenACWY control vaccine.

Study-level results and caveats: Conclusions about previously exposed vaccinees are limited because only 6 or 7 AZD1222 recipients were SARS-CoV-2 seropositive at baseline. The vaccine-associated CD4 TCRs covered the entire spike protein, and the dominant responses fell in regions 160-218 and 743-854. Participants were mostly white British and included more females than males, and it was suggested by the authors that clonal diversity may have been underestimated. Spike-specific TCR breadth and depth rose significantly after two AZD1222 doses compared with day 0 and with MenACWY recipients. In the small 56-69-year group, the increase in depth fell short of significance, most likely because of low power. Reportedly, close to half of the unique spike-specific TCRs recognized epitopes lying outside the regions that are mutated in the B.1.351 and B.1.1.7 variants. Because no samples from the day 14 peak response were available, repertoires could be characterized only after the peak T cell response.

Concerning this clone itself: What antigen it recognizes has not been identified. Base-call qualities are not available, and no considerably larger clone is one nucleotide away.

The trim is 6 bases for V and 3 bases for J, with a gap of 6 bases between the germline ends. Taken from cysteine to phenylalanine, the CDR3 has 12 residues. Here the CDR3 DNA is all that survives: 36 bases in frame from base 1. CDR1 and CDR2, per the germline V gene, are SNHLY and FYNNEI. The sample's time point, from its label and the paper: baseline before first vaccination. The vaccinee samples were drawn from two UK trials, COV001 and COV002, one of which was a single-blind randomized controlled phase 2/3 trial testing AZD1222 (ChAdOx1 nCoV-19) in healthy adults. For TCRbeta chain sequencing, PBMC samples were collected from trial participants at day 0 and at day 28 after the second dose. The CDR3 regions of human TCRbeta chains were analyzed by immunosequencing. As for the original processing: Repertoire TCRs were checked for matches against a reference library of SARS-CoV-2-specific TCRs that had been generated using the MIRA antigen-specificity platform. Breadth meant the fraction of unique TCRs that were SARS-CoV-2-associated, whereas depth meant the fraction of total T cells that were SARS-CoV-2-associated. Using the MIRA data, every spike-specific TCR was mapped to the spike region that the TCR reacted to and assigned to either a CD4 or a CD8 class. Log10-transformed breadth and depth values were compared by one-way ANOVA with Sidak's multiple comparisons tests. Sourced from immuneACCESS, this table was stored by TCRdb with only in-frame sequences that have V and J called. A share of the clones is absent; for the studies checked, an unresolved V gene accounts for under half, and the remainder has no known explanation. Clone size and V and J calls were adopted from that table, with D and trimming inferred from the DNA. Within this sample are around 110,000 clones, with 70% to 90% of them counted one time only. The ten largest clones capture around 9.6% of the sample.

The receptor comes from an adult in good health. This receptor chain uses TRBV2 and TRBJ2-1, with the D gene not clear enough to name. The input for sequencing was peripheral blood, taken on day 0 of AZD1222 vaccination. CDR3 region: CASRKDYNEQFF. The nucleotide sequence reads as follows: TGTGCCAGCAGGAAGGACTACAATGAGCAGTTCTTC.